The sequence of this T cell receptor (beta chain) was determined in a study of shared clonotypes between healthy human individuals. Study observations and caveats: Compared with clonotypes that all four donors shared, non-shared clonotypes had lower generation probabilities.

Looked up from germline, CDR1 is SGDLS and CDR2 is YYNGEE. The CDR3 runs to 14 residues. V lost 2 bases to trimming and J lost 2 bases; unmatched junction nucleotides: 4. Concerning this clone: What it binds is unknown. Other DNA sequences in this specimen translate into the identical CDR3.

In the authors' workflow: Junction-only immunoSEQ sequences carried no quality scores, so filtering differed. Only in-frame clones appear in the TCRdb table, and some are missing; sequencing was by immunoSEQ multiplex PCR. V and J calls and clone size follow that table, whereas D and trimming were derived from the DNA. The repertoire holds 2 million to 2.5 million clones, with 90% to 96% as singletons. This TCR was sampled from a man between 18 and 29 years old in good health. Sequences were obtained from naive CD4+ T cells sorted from blood. The subset: CD45RA+ positively selected. This chain uses TRBV9 with TRBJ2-7; 7 nucleotides agree with TRBD1. DNA for the CDR3: TGTGCCAGCAGCGTTAGACAGGGAGCCTACGAGCAGTACTTC. This translates into CASSVRQGAYEQYF. Using reference TRBV9 and TRBJ2-7 for the parts outside the CDR3, the full variable domain is DSGVTQTPKHLITATGQRVTLRCSPRSGDLSVYWYQQSLDQGLQFLIQYYNGEERAKGNILERFSAQQFPDLHSELNLSSLELGDSALYFCASSVRQGAYEQYFGPGTRLTVT.